This entry features one T cell receptor (beta chain) sequence. No antigen is known for it. In germline, CDR1 is SGHTA, CDR2 FQGNSA. Trimming removed 4 bases at V and 4 bases at J, with 9 bases between. CDR3 length: 13 amino acids. These data belong to a study of T cell responses to AZD1222 COVID-19 vaccine. Study-wide findings and caveats: Baseline serology detected seropositivity in only a handful of AZD1222 recipients. Regions 160-218 and 743-854 dominated among vaccine-associated CD4 TCRs spanning spike. Breadth and depth of Spike-specific TCRs rose after two AZD1222 doses.

The repertoire was sequenced with immunoSEQ multiplex PCR; TCRdb's copy has only in-frame clones and lacks some. This sample has approximately 100,000 clones; roughly nine tenths occur once, and the top ten carry about 1.2%. The sequence was collected from an adult in good health. This sequence joins TRBV7-2 and TRBJ2-3; TRBD2 might be the D (6 bases). The sample here was peripheral blood, taken on day 0 of AZD1222 vaccination. The CDR3 coding sequence is TGTGCCAGCAGCTACGGGGGTGCAGATACGCAGTATTTT. Translating gives CASSYGGADTQYF.